Listed here are 4 T cell receptor beta chains from one sample, sequenced in a study of control samples from healthy donors and cancer patients. Only in-frame clones appear in the TCRdb table, and some are missing; sequencing was by immunoSEQ multiplex PCR. The data show tens of thousands of clones, with approximately 90% seen just once and around 0.9% held by the top ten. What was sequenced was PBMCs. The source of these receptors is a man aged 30 to 39 with colorectal cancer.

The chain joins TRBV5-5 to TRBJ2-2; possibly TRBD1 or TRBD2 for D (5 bases each). V lost 0 bases and J 3 bases, leaving 9 bases between the germline ends. Germline values: CDR1 SGHKS, CDR2 YYEKEE (reference sequence). The CDR3 length is 15 residues. CDR3 sequence (DNA): TGTGCCAGCAGCTTGGCCGGGGACCACACCGGGGAGCTGTTTTTT. It codes for CASSLAGDHTGELFF.

The rearrangement joins TRBV29-1 to TRBJ1-1; D is uncertain. Germline CDR1 SQVTM, CDR2 ANQGSEA. Trimming cost V 5 bases and J 4 bases, with 11 bases left between them. This CDR3 is built from 12 residues. Here the CDR3 reads CSVTDRSTEAFF. CDR3 nucleotide sequence: TGCAGCGTTACGGACCGCAGCACTGAAGCTTTCTTT.

The chain combines TRBV10-1 with TRBJ1-1, with D hard to call. CDR1 WNHNN and CDR2 SYGVQD come from the germline V gene (reference sequence). The CDR3 sequence is 16 residues long. V was cut by 3 bases and J by 0 bases, with 14 bases left in between. The CDR3 DNA reads as TGCGCCAGCAGTGAAGAACTTGACCTCATGAACACTGAAGCTTTCTTT. Translated, it gives CASSEELDLMNTEAFF.

This chain connects TRBV24-1 to TRBJ2-5; the D is unclear. CDR1 KGHDR and CDR2 SFDVKD come from the germline V gene. The CDR3 runs to 14 residues. Trimming cost V 0 bases and J 5 bases, with 9 bases left between them. Here the CDR3 reads CATSDLGIGETQYF. The CDR3 DNA sequence: TGTGCCACCAGTGATTTGGGGATTGGGGAGACCCAGTACTTC.